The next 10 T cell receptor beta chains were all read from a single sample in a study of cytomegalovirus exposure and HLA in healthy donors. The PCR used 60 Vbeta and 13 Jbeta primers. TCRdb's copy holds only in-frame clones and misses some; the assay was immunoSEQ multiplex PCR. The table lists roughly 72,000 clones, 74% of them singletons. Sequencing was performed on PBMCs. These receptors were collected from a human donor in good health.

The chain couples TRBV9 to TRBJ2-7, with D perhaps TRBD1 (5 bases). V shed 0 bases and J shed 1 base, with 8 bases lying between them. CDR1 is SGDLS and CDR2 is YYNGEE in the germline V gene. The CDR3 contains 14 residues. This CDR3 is CASSVDGASYEQYF. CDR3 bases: TGTGCCAGCAGCGTAGATGGGGCGTCCTACGAGCAGTACTTC.

CDR3: CASSLGQGSLGQYF. CDR3 coding DNA: TGTGCCAGCAGTTTGGGACAGGGAAGTTTGGGGCAGTATTTT. The genes are TRBV6-5 and TRBJ2-3; 9 bases line up with TRBD1. Germline loops: CDR1 MNHEY, CDR2 SVGAGI. The CDR3 is 14 residues long. V was pared by 4 bases and J by 11 bases, with 10 bases of the junction left unmatched.

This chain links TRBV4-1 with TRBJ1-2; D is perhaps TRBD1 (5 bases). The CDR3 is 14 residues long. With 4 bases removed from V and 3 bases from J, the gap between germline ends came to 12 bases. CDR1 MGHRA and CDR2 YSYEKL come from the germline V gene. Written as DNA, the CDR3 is TGCGCCAGCAGCCTTACGGACACGGACTATGGCTACACCTTC. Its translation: CASSLTDTDYGYTF.

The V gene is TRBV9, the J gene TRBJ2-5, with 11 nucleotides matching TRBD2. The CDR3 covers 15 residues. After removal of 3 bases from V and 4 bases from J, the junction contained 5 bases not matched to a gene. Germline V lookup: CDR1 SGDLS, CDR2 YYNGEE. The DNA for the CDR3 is TGTGCCAGCAGCGATAGCGGGAGGGTTGGAGAGACCCAGTACTTC. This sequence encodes CASSDSGRVGETQYF.

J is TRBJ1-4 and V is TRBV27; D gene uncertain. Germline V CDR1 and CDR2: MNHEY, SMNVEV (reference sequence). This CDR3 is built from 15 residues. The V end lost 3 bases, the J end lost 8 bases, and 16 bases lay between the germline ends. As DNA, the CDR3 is TGTGCCAGCAGTTTGCGCCGGGGAGCGGGAGAAAAACTGTTTTTT. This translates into CASSLRRGAGEKLFF.

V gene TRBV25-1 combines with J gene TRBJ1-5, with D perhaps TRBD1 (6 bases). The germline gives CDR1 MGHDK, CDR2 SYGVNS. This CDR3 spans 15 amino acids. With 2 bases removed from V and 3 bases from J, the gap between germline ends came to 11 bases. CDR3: CASSEGQYSNQPQHF. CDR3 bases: TGTGCCAGCAGTGAAGGACAGTACTCCAATCAGCCCCAGCATTTT.

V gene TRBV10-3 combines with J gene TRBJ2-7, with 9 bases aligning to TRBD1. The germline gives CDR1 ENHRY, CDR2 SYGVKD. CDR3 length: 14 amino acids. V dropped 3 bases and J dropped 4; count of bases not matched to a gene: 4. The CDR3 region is CAISEGDRVYEQYF. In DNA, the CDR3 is TGTGCCATCAGTGAAGGGGACAGGGTGTACGAGCAGTACTTC.

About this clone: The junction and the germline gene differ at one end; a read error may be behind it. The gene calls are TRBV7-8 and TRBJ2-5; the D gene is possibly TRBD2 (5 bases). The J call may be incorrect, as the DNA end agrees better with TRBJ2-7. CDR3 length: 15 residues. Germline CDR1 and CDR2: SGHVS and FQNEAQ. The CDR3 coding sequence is TGTGCCAGCAGCCTAGCCGGCGGGCGCTCCTACGAGCAGTACTTC. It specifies CASSLAGGRSYEQYF.

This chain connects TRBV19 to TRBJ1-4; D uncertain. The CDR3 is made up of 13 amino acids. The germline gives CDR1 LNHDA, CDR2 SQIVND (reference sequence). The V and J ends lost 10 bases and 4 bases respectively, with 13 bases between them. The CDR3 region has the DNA TGTGCCACCTCCCCTCGGGGTAATGAAAAACTGTTTTTT. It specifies CATSPRGNEKLFF.

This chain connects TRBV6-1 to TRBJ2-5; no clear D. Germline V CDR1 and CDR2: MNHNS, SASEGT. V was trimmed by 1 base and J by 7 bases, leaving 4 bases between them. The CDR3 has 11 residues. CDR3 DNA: TGTGCCAGCAGTGAAGGGGCGACCCAGTACTTC. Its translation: CASSEGATQYF.